Shown below are 22 T cell receptor beta chains from a single sample sequenced in a study of cytomegalovirus exposure and HLA in healthy donors. Vbeta (60) and Jbeta (13) primers were used in the PCR. TCRdb's table, derived via immunoSEQ multiplex PCR, lists solely in-frame clones and lacks some. The data contain fewer than 250,000 clones, 82% of them singletons. Sequencing was carried out using PBMCs. The receptors come from a man aged 35 to 55 in good health and CMV-seropositive.

A word on this clone: At one end, the junction sequence differs from germline, possibly due to a read error. This chain uses TRBV5-1 with TRBJ1-3, with TRBD1 matching over 7 bases. The CDR3 totals 16 residues. Germline values: CDR1 SGHRS, CDR2 YFSETQ. The CDR3: CAGSLDRPSSGNTIYF. The CDR3 DNA is TGCGCCGGCAGCTTGGACAGGCCGAGCTCTGGAAACACCATATATTTT. Looking up the rest from reference TRBV5-1 and TRBJ1-3 gives the full variable domain: KAGVTQTPRYLIKTRGQQVTLSCSPISGHRSVSWYQQTPGQGLQFLFEYFSETQRNKGNFPGRFSGRQFSNSRSEMNVSTLELGDSALYLCAGSLDRPSSGNTIYFGEGSWLTVV.

The table lists this clone with a few counts. The genes are TRBV28 and TRBJ2-1, with a weak D call TRBD2 (6 bases). The CDR3 spans 13 residues. Trimming stripped 3 bases from V and 7 bases from J, with 10 bases between. Germline V gene lookup returns CDR1 MDHEN and CDR2 SYDVKM. The CDR3 protein is CASSFTGGNEQFF. The CDR3 DNA reads as TGTGCCAGCAGTTTTACAGGAGGGAATGAGCAGTTCTTC.

The V call is TRBV7-9, the J call TRBJ2-7; 8 bases align to TRBD1. With V trimmed by 0 bases and J by 3 bases, 7 bases remained unmatched. The CDR3 runs 16 residues. The V gene's germline CDR1 is SEHNR and CDR2 FQNEAQ (reference sequence). The CDR3 here is CASSLAGRGRNYEQYF. CDR3 nucleotides: TGTGCCAGCAGCTTAGCGGGCAGGGGGCGCAACTACGAGCAGTACTTC.

V is TRBV19 and J is TRBJ1-5, with a tentative D call TRBD1 (5 bases). This CDR3 has 16 amino acids. The germline gives CDR1 LNHDA, CDR2 SQIVND (reference sequence). V gave up 5 bases and J gave up 0 bases, with 14 bases separating them. The CDR3 spells CASSAGGAYSNQPQHF. As DNA, the CDR3 is TGTGCCAGTAGTGCCGGGGGAGCTTATAGCAATCAGCCCCAGCATTTT.

The gene calls are TRBV19 and TRBJ1-4; D is perhaps TRBD1 (5 bases). The CDR3 extends over 17 amino acids. The V and J ends lost 5 bases and 4 bases respectively, with 20 bases between them. The germline V gene has CDR1 LNHDA and CDR2 SQIVND (reference sequence). The CDR3 loop is CASSFENLQAVNEKLFF. For the CDR3, the DNA is TGTGCCAGTAGTTTCGAAAACTTACAGGCTGTTAATGAAAAACTGTTTTTT.

The chain recombines TRBV18 with TRBJ1-2, with 12 bases lining up with TRBD1. Germline loops: CDR1 KGHSH, CDR2 LQKENI. The CDR3 is 17 amino acids. V gave up 2 bases and J gave up 3 bases; unmatched junction bases: 7. The CDR3: CASSPSPGTGGDYGYTF. The CDR3 DNA reads as TGTGCCAGCTCACCAAGTCCCGGGACAGGGGGCGACTATGGCTACACCTTC.

The CDR3 DNA follows: TGTGCCAGCAAGGGGGACAGTCGTAATGAAAAACTGTTTTTT. Residues: CASKGDSRNEKLFF. The chain couples TRBV2 to TRBJ1-4; 7 nucleotides match TRBD1. The length of the CDR3 is 14 residues. Germline V gene lookup returns CDR1 SNHLY and CDR2 FYNNEI. V gave up 7 bases and J gave up 4 bases; unmatched junction bases: 6.

This chain connects TRBV4-1 to TRBJ1-1; TRBD1 matches 10 bases. CDR3 length: 16 amino acids. Trimming at V came to 3 bases and at J to 11 bases, leaving 15 bases not matched to a gene. In germline, CDR1 is MGHRA, CDR2 YSYEKL. The CDR3 DNA is TGCGCCAGCAGCCACCTCTTAGGGGGACAGGGGAGGAGGGCTTTCTTT. It specifies CASSHLLGGQGRRAFF.

This chain links TRBV27 with TRBJ1-1; 7 bases line up with TRBD1. The CDR3 has 16 amino acids. The junction had 17 bases not matched to a gene; V was cut back by 7 bases and J by 6 bases. Germline V gene lookup returns CDR1 MNHEY and CDR2 SMNVEV (reference sequence). The CDR3 spells CASTTGDDEALAEAFF. The CDR3 nucleotides are TGTGCCAGCACCACAGGGGATGATGAGGCCCTGGCTGAAGCTTTCTTT.

The rearrangement uses TRBV7-2 and TRBJ1-5, with TRBD1 identical over 7 bases. The CDR3 is made up of 18 amino acids. Unmatched junction bases numbered 18, after V lost 5 bases and J lost 5 bases. Germline CDR1 reads SGHTA; CDR2 reads FQGNSA. Here the CDR3 reads CASSPTADYGTDHQPQHF. The CDR3 nucleotides are TGTGCCAGCAGCCCGACTGCTGACTACGGGACAGACCATCAGCCCCAGCATTTT.

V and J are TRBV4-1 and TRBJ1-1, with D perhaps TRBD1 (6 bases). Germline lookup yields CDR1 MGHRA and CDR2 YSYEKL. The V end lost 0 bases, the J end lost 0 bases, and 17 bases lay between the germline ends. The CDR3 runs to 18 residues. CDR3 bases: TGCGCCAGCAGCCAAGACCCGTTCGGGGGGGCCCTGAACACTGAAGCTTTCTTT. As protein: CASSQDPFGGALNTEAFF.

The chain employs TRBV30 and TRBJ2-5, with unresolved D. Trimming removed 0 bases from V and 5 bases from J, with 13 bases in between. This CDR3 is built from 14 residues. The V gene's germline CDR1 is GTSNPN and CDR2 SVGIG (reference sequence). CDR3 coding DNA: TGTGCCTGGAGTGTGGGTATAGGCGGCGAGACCCAGTACTTC. It translates to CAWSVGIGGETQYF.

The chain recombines TRBV5-1 with TRBJ1-1; TRBD1 matches 7 bases. The CDR3 totals 15 residues. Germline CDR1 is SGHRS and CDR2 is YFSETQ. V shed 4 bases and J 0 bases; nucleotides not matched to a gene: 6. CDR3 DNA: TGCGCCAGCAGCAAAACACAGGGGTTGAACACTGAAGCTTTCTTT. Translating gives CASSKTQGLNTEAFF. Together with reference TRBV5-1 and TRBJ1-1, the CDR3 gives the full variable domain: KAGVTQTPRYLIKTRGQQVTLSCSPISGHRSVSWYQQTPGQGLQFLFEYFSETQRNKGNFPGRFSGRQFSNSRSEMNVSTLELGDSALYLCASSKTQGLNTEAFFGQGTRLTVV.

The chain joins TRBV5-4 to TRBJ1-2; a weak D match, TRBD1 (5 bases). The CDR3 contains 16 residues. Trimming stripped 1 base from V and 2 bases from J, with 15 bases between. The germline V gene has CDR1 SGHNT and CDR2 YYREEE (reference sequence). This CDR3 reads CASSLSRKDNNYGYTF. Here the CDR3 DNA reads TGTGCCAGCAGCTTGAGTCGTAAGGACAACAACTATGGCTACACCTTC.

The chain recombines TRBV5-1 with TRBJ2-3; tentatively, D is TRBD2 (6 bases). CDR1 and CDR2 (germline): SGHRS, YFSETQ. V lost 0 bases, J lost 0 bases, and 11 bases lay in between. The CDR3 contains 16 residues. The CDR3 protein is CASSLDPGGSTDTQYF. In DNA form, the CDR3 reads TGCGCCAGCAGCTTGGATCCCGGAGGGAGCACAGATACGCAGTATTTT.

V usage is TRBV5-1 and J usage is TRBJ2-7; 7 bases agree with TRBD2. Germline values: CDR1 SGHRS, CDR2 YFSETQ. After removal of 0 bases from V and 1 base from J, the junction contained 1 base not matched to a gene. This CDR3 has 14 residues. The CDR3 nucleotides are TGCGCCAGCAGCTTGGGGGGACTATCCTACGAGCAGTACGTC. Protein product: CASSLGGLSYEQYV.

The rearrangement links TRBV6-5 to TRBJ2-7, with TRBD2 matching over 10 bases. The V gene end was trimmed by 6 bases and the J gene end by 3 bases; junction bases not matched to a gene: 8. This CDR3 spans 15 amino acids. From germline, CDR1 is MNHEY and CDR2 SVGAGI. The CDR3 bases are TGTGCCAGCAGCAGAGAAGCGGGAGGGCGCTACGAGCAGTACTTC. It translates to CASSREAGGRYEQYF.

The chain is built from TRBV19 and TRBJ2-2; maybe TRBD1 (5 bases). The CDR3 extends over 13 amino acids. Germline V lookup: CDR1 LNHDA, CDR2 SQIVND (reference sequence). The germline V and J ends were trimmed by 6 bases and 4 bases, with 9 bases remaining between them. CDR3 bases: TGTGCCAGTAGGCGACAGCCCACCGGGGAGCTGTTTTTT. Translated, it gives CASRRQPTGELFF.

The gene calls are TRBV27 and TRBJ2-1, with TRBD2 as a possible D gene (6 bases). CDR3 length: 14 amino acids. The germline CDR1 and CDR2 sequences are MNHEY and SMNVEV (reference sequence). V dropped 5 bases and J dropped 9 bases, with 17 bases sitting between them. The CDR3 nucleotides read TGTGCCAGCAGTCTACTATTCGGGAGCCGTGAGCAGTTCTTC. It encodes CASSLLFGSREQFF.

The V call is TRBV6-1, the J call TRBJ2-3; TRBD1 matches 10 bases. The length of the CDR3 is 14 residues. Unmatched junction bases numbered 2, after V lost 4 bases and J lost 4 bases. Germline CDR1 and CDR2: MNHNS and SASEGT. CDR3 in DNA: TGTGCCAGCAGTGGGGACAGGGGAGCAGATACGCAGTATTTT. As protein: CASSGDRGADTQYF.

The chain joins TRBV9 to TRBJ2-1; 7 nucleotides line up with TRBD1. V shed 3 bases and J 2 bases; nucleotides not matched to a gene: 5. In germline, CDR1 is SGDLS, CDR2 YYNGEE. The CDR3 spans 15 residues. CDR3 sequence reads: CASSDYGTAYNEQFF. For the CDR3, the DNA is TGTGCCAGCAGCGACTACGGGACAGCCTACAATGAGCAGTTCTTC.

This chain joins TRBV19 and TRBJ1-1; 10 nucleotides align to TRBD1. Germline CDR1 and CDR2: LNHDA and SQIVND (reference sequence). This CDR3 spans 14 amino acids. The J segment lost 4 bases and the V segment lost 3 bases, leaving 2 bases of the junction unmatched. The chain's CDR3 is CASSMGQGSTEAFF. In DNA form, the CDR3 reads TGTGCCAGTAGTATGGGACAGGGGAGCACTGAAGCTTTCTTT.